Given below is one T cell receptor beta chain in context. Its antigen is unknown. Repertoires were generated with immunoSEQ multiplex PCR, while TCRdb's copy carries only in-frame clones and drops some. Among 52,000 or so clones listed, roughly 82% were seen once. This sample is drawn from a study of a mutant IDH1 vaccine in newly diagnosed glioma. Study summary: Patients received vaccination from 4-6 weeks after radiotherapy alone, or with temozolomide cycles. Treated patients were approximately 62% male, about 38% female, mean age 40.4 years.

This CDR3 has 18 residues. Time point indicated: week 5, during vaccination. Every single dose of the vaccine, 300 ug of mutant IDH1 20-mer peptide, came with topical imiquimod. Sequenced here: PBMCs, sampled from a glioma patient whose treatment included an IDH1 peptide vaccine. The V call is TRBV21-1, the J call TRBJ2-7; TRBD2 is the table's D call and was not checked against the DNA. TRBV21-1 is noted as a pseudogene. This TCR derives from a woman under 30 with glioma. Some clones in this sample may be carry-over from other donors' samples. CDR3 coding DNA: TGTGCCAGCAGCAAAGGAAGTAGCGGGGGTCACCCCCCCTACGAGCAGTACTTC. This codes for CASSKGSSGGHPPYEQYF.